This TCR beta chain was identified in a study of T-cell reconstitution after alpha-beta-depleted transplantation in children. General study findings and limits: The origin of high day-60 TCRbeta diversity in some patients lay in surviving recipient T cells and thymic progenitors. It was newly produced T cells that mostly accounted for T-cell counts and diversity one year after transplant. As was reported, about two months after transplant, alpha-beta T cells came from several hundred expanded graft clones.

Unique molecular identifiers were incorporated into the prepared TCRbeta library. TCRdb reprocessed the PCR reads via MiXCR and lists one record per CDR3 protein. The data hold roughly 310,000 distinct CDR3 sequences, with around 25% observed a single time. Germline lookup yields CDR1 SGHRS and CDR2 YFSETQ. Deletions cut 3 bases from V and 4 bases from J, with 4 bases between. This CDR3 is 11 amino acids long. This clonotype was detected ten times or more. The antigen is undetermined. The TCR sequence derives from a male patient aged 10-17 years who had a stem cell transplant for acute lymphoblastic leukemia, so the T cells may come from the graft donor. This chain connects TRBV5-1 to TRBJ2-5; D gene unclear. Specimen: PBMCs, mostly from graft donor cells, collected 180 days after TCRalphabeta/CD19-depleted stem cell transplant. The CDR3: CASSSLETQYF. The CDR3 DNA follows: TGCGCCAGCAGCTCCCTAGAGACCCAGTACTTC.